Each of the 9 T cell receptor beta chains below was sequenced from the same sample in a study of blood T cell repertoires in COVID-19. Generated by immunoSEQ multiplex PCR, the TCRdb table keeps only in-frame clones and is missing some. In the table there are 50,000 to 65,000 clones, roughly 82% of which are singletons. Sequencing was done on a sample of peripheral blood. These receptors all stem from a woman between 55 and 75 years old with acute or convalescent COVID-19.

The chain links TRBV9 to TRBJ1-2; D is uncertain. Trimming stripped 4 bases from V and 0 bases from J, with 13 bases between. This CDR3 comprises 15 residues. Germline V gene data show CDR1 as SGDLS and CDR2 as YYNGEE. CDR3 sequence reads: CASSPKTYPNYGYTF. The CDR3 DNA reads TGTGCCAGCAGCCCGAAGACATATCCTAACTATGGCTACACCTTC. The full variable domain, with the rest looked up from reference TRBV9 and TRBJ1-2, is DSGVTQTPKHLITATGQRVTLRCSPRSGDLSVYWYQQSLDQGLQFLIQYYNGEERAKGNILERFSAQQFPDLHSELNLSSLELGDSALYFCASSPKTYPNYGYTFGSGTRLTVV.

The CDR3 spells CASSGGTSSFYEQYF. In nucleotides, the CDR3 is TGTGCCAGCAGCGGGGGGACTAGCTCGTTCTACGAGCAGTACTTC. V is TRBV9 and J is TRBJ2-7; 9 bases match TRBD2. The CDR3 covers 15 residues. Germline V gene sequence: CDR1 SGDLS, CDR2 YYNGEE. Losses at the gene ends were 3 bases for V and 3 bases for J; bases not matched to a gene: 7.

The chain employs TRBV25-1 and TRBJ2-5, with 7 nucleotides matching TRBD2. V shed 4 bases, J shed 2 bases, and the junction held 13 bases outside the gene matches. The CDR3 is 17 residues long. Germline CDR1 MGHDK, CDR2 SYGVNS. The CDR3 loop reads CASSGSSGRRGQETQYF. The CDR3 DNA follows: TGTGCCAGCAGTGGGTCTAGCGGACGGCGTGGTCAAGAGACCCAGTACTTC. Filled out from reference TRBV25-1 and TRBJ2-5, the complete variable domain reads EADIYQTPRYLVIGTGKKITLECSQTMGHDKMYWYQQDPGMELHLIHYSYGVNSTEKGDLSSESTVSRIRTEHFPLTLESARPSHTSQYLCASSGSSGRRGQETQYFGPGTRLLVL.

The chain uses TRBV5-1 and TRBJ2-7; D is unclear. V was pared by 3 bases and J by 3 bases, with 7 bases between. The length of the CDR3 is 12 residues. The germline V gene encodes CDR1 SGHRS and CDR2 YFSETQ. The CDR3 protein is CASSSGLYEQYF. In DNA form, the CDR3 reads TGCGCCAGCAGCTCAGGCCTCTACGAGCAGTACTTC.

This chain connects TRBV29-1 to TRBJ1-3; D gene uncertain. Looked up from germline, CDR1 is SQVTM and CDR2 is ANQGSEA. V lost 0 bases and J lost 1, with 10 bases in between. The CDR3 consists of 15 residues. CDR3 nucleotide sequence: TGCAGCGTTGAAGATCGAGGCCTATCTGGAAACACCATATATTTT. The encoded protein is CSVEDRGLSGNTIYF.

The chain uses TRBV27 and TRBJ2-1; a weak D match, TRBD2 (6 bases). V was trimmed by 6 bases and J by 1 base, leaving 25 bases between them. CDR1 and CDR2 (germline): MNHEY, SMNVEV (reference sequence). The CDR3 loop spans 19 amino acids. The CDR3 loop is CASSRPGRGTRNSYNEQFF. CDR3 coding DNA: TGTGCCAGCAGCCGACCCGGGCGGGGCACTCGAAATTCCTACAATGAGCAGTTCTTC.

The rearrangement links TRBV14 to TRBJ2-7; 7 positions match TRBD1. V lost 1 base and J lost 2; bases outside the gene matches: 8. Germline values: CDR1 SGHDN, CDR2 FVKESK. CDR3 length: 16 amino acids. Here the CDR3 reads CASSQVMGTATYEQYF. In DNA form, the CDR3 reads TGTGCCAGCAGCCAAGTAATGGGGACAGCTACCTACGAGCAGTACTTC.

The sample holds a few counts of this clone. The chain links TRBV29-1 to TRBJ1-1, with D maybe TRBD1 (5 bases). CDR3 length: 14 amino acids. Germline V gene data show CDR1 as SQVTM and CDR2 as ANQGSEA. V was cut by 7 bases and J by 0 bases, with 15 bases left in between. CDR3 sequence (DNA): TGCAGCGCGGAACACCAGGGTATGAACACTGAAGCTTTCTTT. Its translation: CSAEHQGMNTEAFF.

V and J are TRBV6-6 and TRBJ1-2; D call uncertain. Deletions cut 2 bases from V and 4 bases from J, with 2 bases between. The germline CDR1 and CDR2 sequences are MNHNY and SVGAGI (reference sequence). The CDR3 loop spans 11 amino acids. CDR3 sequence reads: CASSYLYGYTF. The CDR3 DNA reads TGTGCCAGCAGTTACCTCTATGGCTACACCTTC.